This is a list of T cell receptor beta chains from one sample in a study of control samples from healthy donors and cancer patients. Clones were read by immunoSEQ multiplex PCR, and TCRdb kept only the in-frame ones, dropping some. Counted here are approximately 150,000 clones, around 90% occurring once; the ten biggest clones make up around 2%. The sequencing sample was made of blood. These receptors originate from a woman aged 40 to 50 in good health. Both conserved end residues are part of each CDR3.

TRBV18,TRBJ1-5,CASSPPGDPISQHF
TRBV6-4,TRBJ1-4,CASSEDRLATNEKLFF
TRBV4-2,TRBJ1-1,CASSRIPENTEAFF
TRBV5-6,TRBJ1-1,CASSLVQGEAFF
TRBV12-5,TRBJ2-7,CASGSTYEQYF
TRBV10-2,TRBJ1-6,CATLGHLNSPLHF
TRBV4-1,TRBJ2-1,CASSQGNEQFF
TRBV5-1,TRBJ1-6,CASSLAGGRNSPLHF
TRBV5-1,TRBJ2-1,CASSLTSGGANEQFF
TRBV5-6,TRBJ2-5,CASSPPGLAPIETQYF
TRBV24-1,TRBJ2-5,CATSEPPGQGYKTQYF
TRBV5-4,TRBJ2-5,CASSPIAGGQQETQYF
TRBV9,TRBJ2-1,CASSPAGESSQFF
TRBV11-2,TRBJ2-2,CASSFDRVPMFF
TRBV7-8,TRBJ2-7,CASSPQGRREQYF
TRBV20-1,TRBJ1-2,CSAILWGGYTF
TRBV2,TRBJ1-2,CASSGQTNYGYTF
TRBV5-4,TRBJ2-5,CASHGTSGGALETQYF
TRBV6-5,TRBJ2-7,CASSYSGRIYEQYF
TRBV21-1,TRBJ1-1,CASSKIHTARVTEAFF
TRBV9,TRBJ1-1,CASSVDAGADEAFF
TRBV6-2/TRBV6-3,TRBJ2-3,CASSYSRGDTQYF
TRBV14,TRBJ2-1,CASSQSRSGADNEQFF
TRBV10-3,TRBJ2-3,CAISESGLAGGTDTQYF
TRBV20-1,TRBJ1-1,CSALRGDWAFF